Sequencing of this TCR beta chain was carried out in a study of cytomegalovirus exposure and HLA in healthy donors. Study at large: A later analysis reported the 100 to 150 validation repertoires used the same platform as the approximately 670 first-cohort repertoires.

Sequencing was performed with immunoSEQ multiplex PCR; in TCRdb, only in-frame clones are kept and a portion is missing. The sample gives around 65,000 clones, 80% to 95% of which show up once; roughly 5.2% is in the top ten. Overall study findings and caveats: The classifier was said to identify cytomegalovirus status with high specificity and sensitivity. A subsequent analysis found that TCR clusters from the first cohort also tended to co-occur in the 120 or so validation repertoires, with roughly 95% of cluster scores above 0.

In germline, CDR1 is SGDLS, CDR2 YYNGEE. This CDR3 has 16 residues. Trimming left V 3 bases short and J 2 bases short, with 15 bases between. Points on this clone: Its antigen is unknown.

The approximately 120-subject validation cohort, separate from the roughly 670-subject first cohort, included the donors. The receptor comes from a young man in good health and CMV-seropositive. V is TRBV9 and J is TRBJ1-5; D possibly corresponds to TRBD1 (6 bases). Specimen: PBMCs. The CDR3 coding sequence is TGTGCCAGCAGCGAGGGGGGGCAGAGGGGCAATCAGCCCCAGCATTTT. It codes for CASSEGGQRGNQPQHF.